This T cell receptor (beta chain) was sequenced for a study of control samples from healthy donors and cancer patients (dated by TCRdb to the early 2020s). The germline V gene provides CDR1 SGHRS and CDR2 YFSETQ. V sheds 2 bases and J sheds 7 bases, leaving 7 bases between their ends. Spanning cysteine to phenylalanine, the CDR3 consists of 13 amino acids. Only the CDR3 part of the read is kept: 39 bases, read in frame from the first base. Of note for this clone: The target of this receptor is not known. No qualities accompany the bases; no much larger clone lies one base away.

The library was generated by the immunoSEQ multiplex PCR assay. TCRdb limited this immuneACCESS table to in-frame rearrangements with V and J called. A share of clones is missing; checked studies link under half to unresolved V genes, and the rest is unexplained. For this sample there are about 75,000 clones; roughly 94% appear just once. The ten most abundant clones make up roughly 6.2% of the sample. The TCR comes from a woman aged 35 to 49 in good health. Material: blood. This receptor chain uses TRBV5-1 and TRBJ1-6; the D gene cannot be resolved reliably. The DNA is as follows: TGCGCCAGCAGCTTATCTTTGAATTCACCCCTCCACTTT. The translation is CASSLSLNSPLHF.